These 23 T cell receptor beta chains were sequenced from one sample in a study of cytomegalovirus exposure and HLA in healthy donors. 13 Jbeta primers and 60 Vbeta primers were used for the PCR. Assay used: immunoSEQ multiplex PCR; TCRdb lists only in-frame clones, some missing. Counted here are 210,000 or so clones, around 76% occurring once; the ten biggest clones make up 0.63%. Sequences were obtained from PBMCs. Source of these receptors: a man younger than 35 in good health and CMV-seronegative.

The chain couples TRBV7-8 to TRBJ1-2, with 12 nucleotides matching TRBD1. Germline CDR1 is SGHVS and CDR2 is FQNEAQ. With V trimmed by 6 bases and J by 2 bases, 10 bases remained unmatched. This CDR3 contains 17 residues. CDR3 region: CASRGTGTGGVNYGYTF. The CDR3 DNA follows: TGTGCCAGCAGAGGAACCGGGACAGGGGGCGTCAACTATGGCTACACCTTC.

This chain uses TRBV5-6 with TRBJ1-2; 9 bases line up with TRBD1. The trim removed 3 bases at V and 3 bases at J, leaving 0 bases unmatched. CDR3 length: 13 residues. Germline assignment: CDR1 SGHDT and CDR2 YYEEEE. The CDR3 reads CASSWTGDYGYTF. DNA for the CDR3: TGTGCCAGCAGCTGGACAGGGGACTATGGCTACACCTTC.

This sequence joins TRBV27 and TRBJ2-7, with a possible D match to TRBD2 (5 bases). In germline, CDR1 is MNHEY, CDR2 SMNVEV (reference sequence). Trimming took 1 base from V and 2 from J, leaving 9 bases between them. This CDR3 has 14 amino acids. For the CDR3, the DNA is TGTGCCAGCAGTTTATTAGGGAGCACCTACGAGCAGTACTTC. Translation gives CASSLLGSTYEQYF.

The chain links TRBV18 to TRBJ2-7, with D possibly being TRBD1 (6 bases). This CDR3 region has 13 residues. CDR1 is KGHSH, CDR2 LQKENI, per germline. Trimming stripped 4 bases from V and 1 base from J, with 8 bases between. CDR3 DNA sequence: TGTGCCAGCTCACTTGACAGGTCCTACGAGCAGTACTTC. This sequence encodes CASSLDRSYEQYF.

The V gene is TRBV28, the J gene TRBJ1-1; D uncertain. The CDR3 loop spans 12 amino acids. V was pared by 6 bases and J by 8 bases, with 13 bases between. Germline values: CDR1 MDHEN, CDR2 SYDVKM. The CDR3 DNA reads as TGTGCCAGCAGCTTGCGGGAAACCGAAGCTTTCTTT. Translation gives CASSLRETEAFF.

The V call is TRBV13, the J call TRBJ2-1, with TRBD1 as a possible D gene (5 bases). Germline values: CDR1 PRHDT, CDR2 FYEKMQ (reference sequence). CDR3 length: 14 amino acids. Trimming pared 5 bases from V and 5 bases from J, leaving 13 bases between. The CDR3 here is CASSVRLGHNEQFF. The CDR3 DNA is TGTGCCAGCAGCGTCAGACTGGGGCACAATGAGCAGTTCTTC. The full variable domain, with the rest looked up from reference TRBV13 and TRBJ2-1, is AAGVIQSPRHLIKEKRETATLKCYPIPRHDTVYWYQQGPGQDPQFLISFYEKMQSDKGSIPDRFSAQQFSDYHSELNMSSLELGDSALYFCASSVRLGHNEQFFGPGTRLTVL.

The chain joins TRBV29-1 to TRBJ1-1; D gene ambiguous. V was shortened by 2 bases and J by 0 bases, with 7 bases between the two germline ends. The CDR3 is made up of 13 amino acids. In germline, CDR1 is SQVTM, CDR2 ANQGSEA. The CDR3 DNA is TGCAGCGTTGAACTACAGCTGAACACTGAAGCTTTCTTT. Translation: CSVELQLNTEAFF.

The CDR3 loop reads CATSRGGSNQPQHF. DNA of the CDR3: TGTGCCACCAGCAGAGGAGGGAGCAATCAGCCCCAGCATTTT. This chain connects TRBV15 to TRBJ1-5; no firm D call. The germline CDR1 and CDR2 sequences are LNHNV and YYDKDF (reference sequence). The CDR3 totals 14 residues. Trimming removed 1 base at V and 1 base at J, with 5 bases between.

This clone was seen only once. The rearrangement links TRBV27 to TRBJ2-2, with D possibly being TRBD1 (5 bases). This CDR3 has 15 amino acids. CDR1 MNHEY and CDR2 SMNVEV come from the germline V gene (reference sequence). V lost 3 bases and J lost 4, with 12 bases in between. In nucleotides, the CDR3 is TGTGCCAGCAGTTTCCAGGGTGTGAGCACCGGGGAGCTGTTTTTT. Translation gives CASSFQGVSTGELFF.

V gene TRBV4-1 combines with J gene TRBJ2-1; TRBD1 agrees at 7 bases. J lost 4 bases, V lost 4 bases, and 1 base had no gene match. Germline CDR1 and CDR2: MGHRA and YSYEKL. This CDR3 region has 13 residues. This CDR3 is CASSRDRYNEQFF. The CDR3 nucleotides read TGCGCCAGCAGCCGGGACAGATACAATGAGCAGTTCTTC.

As DNA, the CDR3 is TGTGCCAGCAGCTTAGAGCGGGGACTGTTTTTT. This translates into CASSLERGLFF. The V and J genes are TRBV7-9 and TRBJ1-4; D gene unclear. V was pared by 1 base and J by 13 bases, with 7 bases between. Germline CDR1 and CDR2: SEHNR and FQNEAQ (reference sequence). The CDR3 length is 11 residues.

The chain couples TRBV21-1 to TRBJ1-2; no check of the table's D call, TRBD1, against the DNA was made. TRBV21-1 is annotated as a pseudogene. The CDR3 loop spans 14 amino acids. The CDR3 nucleotides read TGTGCCAGCAGCAGGAGCGACAGGGTAGGTGGCTACACCTTC. Protein product: CASSRSDRVGGYTF.

This chain links TRBV19 with TRBJ1-3; D unclear. Germline V gene sequence: CDR1 LNHDA, CDR2 SQIVND (reference sequence). This CDR3 is built from 14 residues. V dropped 3 bases and J dropped 2 bases, with 8 bases sitting between them. CDR3 sequence: CASSITGTGNTIYF. CDR3 nucleotide sequence: TGTGCCAGTAGTATTACGGGAACTGGAAACACCATATATTTT.

With regard to this clone: Sequence at one end of the junction differs from germline and may be a read error. This chain joins TRBV5-8 and TRBJ2-4; the match to TRBD1 covers 11 bases. This CDR3 has 15 amino acids. Germline values: CDR1 SGHTS, CDR2 YDEGEE. CDR3 nucleotide sequence: TGTGCCGGCAGCGGCCCGGGACAGGGGGGAAACATTCAGTACTTC. This encodes CAGSGPGQGGNIQYF. The whole variable domain, filled in from reference TRBV5-8 and TRBJ2-4, reads EAGVTQSPTHLIKTRGQQATLRCSPISGHTSVYWYQQALGLGLQFLLWYDEGEERNRGNFPPRFSGRQFPNYSSELNVNALELEDSALYLCAGSGPGQGGNIQYFGAGTRLSVL.

This chain uses TRBV30 with TRBJ2-7; TRBD1 might be the D (5 bases). V was cut by 3 bases and J by 5 bases, with 14 bases left in between. Germline lookup yields CDR1 GTSNPN and CDR2 SVGIG (reference sequence). There are 13 residues in the CDR3. CDR3 DNA sequence: TGTGCCTGGAGCCCCGAGGCAGGGAACGAGCAGTACTTC. Amino acid sequence: CAWSPEAGNEQYF.

A single count supports this clone. This rearrangement joins TRBV19 to TRBJ2-5, with TRBD1 matching over 9 bases. The assigned J gene may be wrong: the sequence end matches TRBJ2-7 better. The CDR3 has 15 residues. Germline V gene lookup returns CDR1 LNHDA and CDR2 SQIVND (reference sequence). The CDR3 nucleotides are TGTGCCAGTAGGCAAGGACAGGGGAACTTCGGCGAGCAGTACTTC. As protein: CASRQGQGNFGEQYF.

As regards this clone: Germline is not matched at one junction end, which may reflect a read error. The chain employs TRBV7-8 and TRBJ2-4; tentative D call: TRBD1 (5 bases). This CDR3 has 13 amino acids. Looked up from germline, CDR1 is SGHVS and CDR2 is FQNEAQ. The CDR3 bases are TGTGCCAGCAGCCCGCCGACAGAAAACATTCGGTACTTC. It yields the protein CASSPPTENIRYF.

This clone showed up just a few times. This chain links TRBV5-6 with TRBJ2-7; D ambiguous. Deletions cut 1 base from V and 6 bases from J, with 8 bases between. Germline CDR1 reads SGHDT; CDR2 reads YYEEEE. The CDR3 runs to 12 residues. CDR3 nucleotides: TGTGCCAGCAGCTTGCGGTCGGGCGAGCAGTACTTC. Protein sequence: CASSLRSGEQYF.

This clone was seen a single time. The chain is built from TRBV6-1 and TRBJ2-1; 9 bases align to TRBD2. V shed 8 bases, J shed 2 bases, and the junction held 7 bases outside the gene matches. The CDR3 sequence is 15 residues long. The germline V gene encodes CDR1 MNHNS and CDR2 SASEGT. CDR3 amino acids: CASLTGTSPYNEQFF. In DNA, the CDR3 is TGTGCCAGCTTAACCGGGACTAGCCCCTACAATGAGCAGTTCTTC.

This rearrangement joins TRBV7-9 to TRBJ2-1, with D possibly being TRBD2 (5 bases). The CDR3 totals 13 residues. CDR1 and CDR2 from the germline V gene are SEHNR and FQNEAQ (reference sequence). Between the trimmed V and J ends, which lost 5 bases and 5 bases, there was a span of 10 bases. CDR3 in DNA: TGTGCCAGCAGCCGGACTGAAGACAATGAGCAGTTCTTC. As protein: CASSRTEDNEQFF.

The chain has TRBV6-5 and TRBJ2-7; the match to TRBD1 covers 7 bases. Per germline, CDR1 MNHEY and CDR2 SVGAGI. J was trimmed by 0 bases and V by 6 bases; bases with no gene match: 5. CDR3 length: 14 residues. CDR3 DNA sequence: TGTGCCAGCAGCTTGACAGGGATCTCCTACGAGCAGTACTTC. It encodes CASSLTGISYEQYF.

The chain employs TRBV10-2 and TRBJ2-7; TRBD1 matches at 8 bases. CDR1 and CDR2 (germline): WSHSY, SAAADI. Unmatched junction bases numbered 21, after V lost 3 bases and J lost 2 bases. CDR3 size: 20 residues. Here the CDR3 DNA reads TGCGCCAGCAGTGACGATGGAGCCGGGACAGGACCCTTCTCGACCTACGAGCAGTACTTC. Protein sequence: CASSDDGAGTGPFSTYEQYF.

The chain combines TRBV9 with TRBJ2-7; D perhaps matches TRBD2 (5 bases). V lost 3 bases, J lost 4 bases, and 17 bases lay in between. This CDR3 has 15 residues. In germline, CDR1 is SGDLS, CDR2 YYNGEE. In DNA form, the CDR3 reads TGTGCCAGCAGCGGAGACTACCTACCTGCATACGAGCAGTACTTC. Its translation is CASSGDYLPAYEQYF.